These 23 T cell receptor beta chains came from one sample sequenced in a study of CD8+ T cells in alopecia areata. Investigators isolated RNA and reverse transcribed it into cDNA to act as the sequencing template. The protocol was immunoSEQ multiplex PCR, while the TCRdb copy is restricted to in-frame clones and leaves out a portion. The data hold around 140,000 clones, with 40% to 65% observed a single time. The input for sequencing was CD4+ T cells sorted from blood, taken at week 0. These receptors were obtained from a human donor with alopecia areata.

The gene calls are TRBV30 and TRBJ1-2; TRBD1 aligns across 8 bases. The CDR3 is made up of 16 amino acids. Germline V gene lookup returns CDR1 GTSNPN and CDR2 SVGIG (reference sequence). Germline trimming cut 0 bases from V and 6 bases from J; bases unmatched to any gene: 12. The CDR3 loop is CAWSVRLSRGRDGYTF. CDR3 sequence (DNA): TGTGCCTGGAGTGTACGTCTTAGCAGGGGGCGCGATGGCTACACCTTC.

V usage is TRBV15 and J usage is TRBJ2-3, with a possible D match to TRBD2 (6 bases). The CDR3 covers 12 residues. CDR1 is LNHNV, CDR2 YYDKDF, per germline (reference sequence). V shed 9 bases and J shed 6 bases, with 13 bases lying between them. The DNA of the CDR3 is TGTGCCACAGCGGGCGGTTTGGATACGCAGTATTTT. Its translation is CATAGGLDTQYF.

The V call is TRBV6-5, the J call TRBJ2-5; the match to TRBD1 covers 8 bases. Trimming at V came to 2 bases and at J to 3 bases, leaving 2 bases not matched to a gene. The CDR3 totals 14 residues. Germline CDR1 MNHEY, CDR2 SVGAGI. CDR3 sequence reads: CASSYQQGEETQYF. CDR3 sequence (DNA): TGTGCCAGCAGTTACCAACAGGGGGAAGAGACCCAGTACTTC.

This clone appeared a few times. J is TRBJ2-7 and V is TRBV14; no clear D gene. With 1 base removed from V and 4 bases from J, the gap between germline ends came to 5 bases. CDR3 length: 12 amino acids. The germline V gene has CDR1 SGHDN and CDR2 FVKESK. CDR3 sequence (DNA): TGTGCCAGCAGCCAAGTTCCATACGAGCAGTACTTC. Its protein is CASSQVPYEQYF.

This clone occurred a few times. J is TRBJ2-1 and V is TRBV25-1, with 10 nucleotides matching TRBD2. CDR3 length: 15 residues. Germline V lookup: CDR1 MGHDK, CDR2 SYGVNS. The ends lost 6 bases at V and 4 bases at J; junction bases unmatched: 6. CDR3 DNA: TGTGCCAGCAGGGCCTCTAGCGGGAGATACAATGAGCAGTTCTTC. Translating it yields CASRASSGRYNEQFF.

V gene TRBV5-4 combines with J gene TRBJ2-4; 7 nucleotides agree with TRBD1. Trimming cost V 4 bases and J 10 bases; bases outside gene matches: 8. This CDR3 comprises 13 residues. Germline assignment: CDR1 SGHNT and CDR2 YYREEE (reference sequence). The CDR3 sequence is CASSLGQDEIQYF. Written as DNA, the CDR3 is TGTGCCAGCAGCCTCGGACAGGACGAGATTCAGTACTTC.

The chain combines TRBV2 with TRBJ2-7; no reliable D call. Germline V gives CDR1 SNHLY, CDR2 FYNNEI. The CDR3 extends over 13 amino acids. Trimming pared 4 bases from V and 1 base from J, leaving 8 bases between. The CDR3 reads CASSAPGSYEQYF. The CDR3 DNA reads TGTGCCAGCAGTGCCCCAGGATCCTACGAGCAGTACTTC.

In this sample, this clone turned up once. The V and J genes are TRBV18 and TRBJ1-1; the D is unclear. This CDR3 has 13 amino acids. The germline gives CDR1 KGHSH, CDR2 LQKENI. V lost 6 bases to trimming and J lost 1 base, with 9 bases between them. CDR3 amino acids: CASSNQKNTEAFF. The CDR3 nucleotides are TGTGCCAGCTCCAACCAGAAGAACACTGAAGCTTTCTTT.

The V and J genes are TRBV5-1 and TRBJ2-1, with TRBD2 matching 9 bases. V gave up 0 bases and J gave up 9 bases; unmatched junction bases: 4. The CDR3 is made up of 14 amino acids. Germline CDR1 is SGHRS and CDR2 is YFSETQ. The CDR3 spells CASSLVAGGSEQFF. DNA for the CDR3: TGCGCCAGCAGCTTGGTGGCGGGAGGGTCTGAGCAGTTCTTC.

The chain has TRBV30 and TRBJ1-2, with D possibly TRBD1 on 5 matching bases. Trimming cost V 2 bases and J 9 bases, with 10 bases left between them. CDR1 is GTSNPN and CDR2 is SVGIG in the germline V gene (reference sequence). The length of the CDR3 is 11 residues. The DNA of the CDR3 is TGTGCCTGGAGTTCTACAGGTCGCTACACCTTC. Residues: CAWSSTGRYTF. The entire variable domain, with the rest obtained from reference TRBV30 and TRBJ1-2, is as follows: SQTIHQWPATLVQPVGSPLSLECTVEGTSNPNLYWYRQAAGRGLQLLFYSVGIGQISSEVPQNLSASRPQDRQFILSSKKLLLSDSGFYLCAWSSTGRYTFGSGTRLTVV.

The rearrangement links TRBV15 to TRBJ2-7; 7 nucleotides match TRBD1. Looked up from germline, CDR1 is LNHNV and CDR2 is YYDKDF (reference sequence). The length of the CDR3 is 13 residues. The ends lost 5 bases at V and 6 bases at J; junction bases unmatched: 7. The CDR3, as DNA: TGTGCCACCAGCGAGGACAGGAATCTCGAGCAGTACTTC. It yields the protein CATSEDRNLEQYF.

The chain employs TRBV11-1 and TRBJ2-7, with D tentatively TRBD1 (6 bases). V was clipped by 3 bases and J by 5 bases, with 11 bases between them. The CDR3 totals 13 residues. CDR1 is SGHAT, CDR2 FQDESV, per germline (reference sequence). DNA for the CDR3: TGTGCCAGCAGCTTCTTGGGACATCACGAGCAGTACTTC. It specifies CASSFLGHHEQYF.

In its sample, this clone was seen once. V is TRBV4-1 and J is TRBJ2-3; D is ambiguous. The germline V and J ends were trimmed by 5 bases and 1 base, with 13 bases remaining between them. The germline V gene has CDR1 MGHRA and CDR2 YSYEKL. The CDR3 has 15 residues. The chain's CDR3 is CASSLSWTGTDTQYF. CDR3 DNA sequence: TGCGCCAGCAGCTTAAGTTGGACCGGCACAGATACGCAGTATTTT.

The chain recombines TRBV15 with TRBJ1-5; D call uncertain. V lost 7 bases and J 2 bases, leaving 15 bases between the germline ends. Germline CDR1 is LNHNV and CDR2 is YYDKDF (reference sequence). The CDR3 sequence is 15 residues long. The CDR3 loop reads CATKTTGFGNQPQHF. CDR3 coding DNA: TGTGCCACCAAAACTACCGGTTTCGGCAATCAGCCCCAGCATTTT.

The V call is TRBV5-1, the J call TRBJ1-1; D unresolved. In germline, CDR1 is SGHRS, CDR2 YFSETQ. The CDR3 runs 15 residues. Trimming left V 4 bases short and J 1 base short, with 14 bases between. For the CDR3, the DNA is TGCGCCAGCAGCGTGCGTCCTATCGGGAACACTGAAGCTTTCTTT. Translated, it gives CASSVRPIGNTEAFF. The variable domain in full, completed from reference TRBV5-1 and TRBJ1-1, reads KAGVTQTPRYLIKTRGQQVTLSCSPISGHRSVSWYQQTPGQGLQFLFEYFSETQRNKGNFPGRFSGRQFSNSRSEMNVSTLELGDSALYLCASSVRPIGNTEAFFGQGTRLTVV.

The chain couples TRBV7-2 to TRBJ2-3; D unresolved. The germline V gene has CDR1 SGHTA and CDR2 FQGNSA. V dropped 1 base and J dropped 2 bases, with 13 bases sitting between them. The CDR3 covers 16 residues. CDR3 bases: TGTGCCAGCAGCTTAGGAATGTATTCCGACACAGATACGCAGTATTTT. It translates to CASSLGMYSDTDTQYF.

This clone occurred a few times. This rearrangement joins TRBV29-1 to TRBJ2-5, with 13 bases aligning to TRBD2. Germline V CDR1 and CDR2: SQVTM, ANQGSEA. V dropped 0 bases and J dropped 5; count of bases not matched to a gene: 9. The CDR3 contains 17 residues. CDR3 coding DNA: TGCAGCGTTGAAGAGCCATGGACTAGCGGGAGATTGGAGACCCAGTACTTC. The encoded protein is CSVEEPWTSGRLETQYF.

The CDR3 nucleotides are TGTGCCAGCAGCTACAGGGTTGATGGCTACACCTTC. It codes for CASSYRVDGYTF. The J gene is TRBJ1-2, the V gene TRBV5-4; D may be TRBD1 (6 bases). In germline, CDR1 is SGHNT, CDR2 YYREEE (reference sequence). The V end lost 3 bases, the J end lost 6 bases, and 9 bases lay between the germline ends. This CDR3 region has 12 residues.

CDR3 nucleotides: TGCGCCAGCAGTCAATCAACTGAGTCGGACAGCGAGCAGTATTTT. Protein product: CASSQSTESDSEQYF. The chain links TRBV23-1 to TRBJ2-3; weak D call: TRBD1 (6 bases). TRBV23-1 is an ORF, with its function uncertain. Trimming shortened V by 0 bases and J by 11 bases, and 18 bases separated the two germline ends. The CDR3 spans 15 residues.

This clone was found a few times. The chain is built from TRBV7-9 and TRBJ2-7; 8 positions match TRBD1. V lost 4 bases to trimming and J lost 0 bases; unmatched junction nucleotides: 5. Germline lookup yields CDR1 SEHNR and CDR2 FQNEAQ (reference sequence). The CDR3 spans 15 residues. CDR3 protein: CASSSGTGDSYEQYF. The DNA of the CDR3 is TGTGCCAGCAGCTCCGGGACAGGAGACTCCTACGAGCAGTACTTC.

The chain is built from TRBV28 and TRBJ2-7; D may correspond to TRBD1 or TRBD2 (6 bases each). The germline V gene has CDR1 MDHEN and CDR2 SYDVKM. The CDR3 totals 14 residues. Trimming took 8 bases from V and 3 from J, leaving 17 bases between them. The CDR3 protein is CASHGVEGVYEQYF. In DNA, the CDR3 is TGTGCCAGCCATGGGGTGGAGGGGGTCTACGAGCAGTACTTC.

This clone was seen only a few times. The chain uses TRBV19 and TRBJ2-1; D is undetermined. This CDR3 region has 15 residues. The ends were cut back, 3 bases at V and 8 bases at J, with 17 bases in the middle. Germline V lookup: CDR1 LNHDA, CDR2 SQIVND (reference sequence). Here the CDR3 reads CASSMAGPTADEQFF. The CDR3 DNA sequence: TGTGCCAGTAGTATGGCAGGCCCTACGGCCGATGAGCAGTTCTTC.

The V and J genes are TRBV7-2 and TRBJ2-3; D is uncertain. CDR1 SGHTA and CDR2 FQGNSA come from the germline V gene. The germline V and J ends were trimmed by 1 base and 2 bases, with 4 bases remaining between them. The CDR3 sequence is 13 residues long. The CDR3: CASSLEPTDTQYF. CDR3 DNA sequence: TGTGCCAGCAGCTTAGAACCCACAGATACGCAGTATTTT.